This T cell receptor (beta chain) was retrieved from a study of T-cell reconstitution after alpha-beta-depleted transplantation in children. The CDR3 loop spans 15 amino acids. V trimming: 6 bases; J trimming: 7 bases; junction bases outside the gene matches: 10. The V gene's germline CDR1 is MNHNS and CDR2 SASEGT. TCRbeta library construction was performed incorporating unique molecular identifiers. From the PCR reads, TCRdb called clonotypes with MiXCR, one entry per CDR3 protein. The sample contains about 610,000 distinct CDR3 sequences, approximately 10% of which appear only once. The input for sequencing was PBMCs from the stem cell graft donor, taken from the stem cell graft. The V gene is TRBV6-1, the J gene TRBJ2-4; 9 bases are shared with TRBD1. The receptor's source is a human donor who donated a stem cell graft to a child with acute myeloid leukemia. In DNA, the CDR3 is TGTGCCAGCAGGGGACAGGGATTAGCCGCGAACATTCAGTACTTC. Its translation: CASRGQGLAANIQYF.